The 5 T cell receptor beta chains below come from one sample, sequenced in a study of blood T cell repertoires in COVID-19. Sequencing used immunoSEQ multiplex PCR; TCRdb keeps in-frame clones, though not all of them. Of 200,000 to 300,000 clones listed, more than 75% are singletons. Sequences were obtained from peripheral blood. The receptors stem from a woman aged 45-59 years with acute or convalescent COVID-19.

The sample holds a few counts of this clone. This chain links TRBV6-6 with TRBJ2-6, with D maybe TRBD1 (5 bases). Per germline, CDR1 MNHNY and CDR2 SVGAGI (reference sequence). This CDR3 is built from 15 residues. V was clipped by 5 bases and J by 0 bases, with 8 bases between them. CDR3: CASSDRSSGANVLTF. CDR3 nucleotide sequence: TGTGCCAGCAGTGACAGATCCTCTGGGGCCAACGTCCTGACTTTC.

The chain couples TRBV7-3 to TRBJ1-6, with TRBD1 identical over 7 bases. CDR3 size: 16 residues. Germline CDR1 reads SGHTA; CDR2 reads FQGTGA. V lost 4 bases, J lost 9 bases, and 12 bases stayed unmatched. The CDR3 sequence: CASSSGNRGGGSPLHF. CDR3 DNA sequence: TGTGCCAGCAGCTCAGGAAACAGGGGTGGTGGTTCACCCCTCCACTTT.

DNA of the CDR3: TGTGCCAGCAGCGTAGGGGGCGCAGGGGGCGTCTATGGCTACACCTTC. Its protein product is CASSVGGAGGVYGYTF. The J gene is TRBJ1-2, the V gene TRBV9; 8 bases are shared with TRBD1. This CDR3 comprises 16 residues. V trimming: 0 bases; J trimming: 4 bases; junction bases outside the gene matches: 8. In germline, CDR1 is SGDLS, CDR2 YYNGEE.

V and J are TRBV3-1 (or the pseudogene TRBV3-2) and TRBJ2-3, with TRBD2 matching over 11 bases. This CDR3 comprises 19 residues. After removal of 0 bases from V and 4 bases from J, the junction contained 12 bases not matched to a gene. Germline values: CDR1 LGHDT, CDR2 YNNKEL (reference sequence). The CDR3 DNA reads as TGTGCCAGCAGCCAAGAACTAGCGGGAGTAAGTCGATCGTCAGATACGCAGTATTTT. It codes for CASSQELAGVSRSSDTQYF.

For the CDR3, the DNA is TGCGCCAGCAGCCAAGAGGGGGGGGCAGGAGGGGCTGAAAAACTGTTTTTT. It encodes CASSQEGGAGGAEKLFF. The rearrangement uses TRBV4-1 and TRBJ1-4, with D possibly being TRBD1 (6 bases). This CDR3 spans 17 amino acids. V was cut by 0 bases and J by 7 bases, with 18 bases left in between. The germline V gene encodes CDR1 MGHRA and CDR2 YSYEKL.